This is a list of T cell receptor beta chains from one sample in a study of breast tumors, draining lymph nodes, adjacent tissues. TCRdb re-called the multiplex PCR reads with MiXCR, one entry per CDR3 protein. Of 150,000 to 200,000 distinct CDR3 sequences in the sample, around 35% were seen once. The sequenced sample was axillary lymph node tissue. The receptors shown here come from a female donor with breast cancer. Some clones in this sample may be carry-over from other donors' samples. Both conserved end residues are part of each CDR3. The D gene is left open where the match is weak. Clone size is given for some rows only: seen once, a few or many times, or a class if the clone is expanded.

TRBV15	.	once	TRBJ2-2	CATSRDGVAEAGELFF	TGTGCCACCAGCAGAGATGGGGTAGCGGAGGCCGGGGAGCTGTTTTTT
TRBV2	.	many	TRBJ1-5	CASSDPPWQTNQPQHF	TGTGCCAGCAGTGACCCGCCGTGGCAGACCAATCAGCCCCAGCATTTT
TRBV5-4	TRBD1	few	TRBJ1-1	CASRTQGVGTEAFF	TGTGCCAGCAGGACACAGGGGGTGGGGACTGAAGCTTTCTTT
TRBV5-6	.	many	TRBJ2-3	CASSLSLVGTDTQYF	TGTGCCAGCAGCTTGTCTTTAGTGGGCACAGATACGCAGTATTTT
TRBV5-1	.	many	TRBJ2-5	CASSLRSSWRVETQYF	TGCGCCAGCAGCTTGCGGAGTAGCTGGAGGGTGGAGACCCAGTACTTC
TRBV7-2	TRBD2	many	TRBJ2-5	CASSLTGGLETQYF	TGTGCCAGCAGCCTCACGGGGGGGTTGGAGACCCAGTACTTC
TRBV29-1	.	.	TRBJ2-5	CSARGGKTQYF	TGCAGCGCGAGGGGGGGGAAGACCCAGTACTTC
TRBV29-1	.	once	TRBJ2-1	CTSVPAVCWAGNEQFF	.
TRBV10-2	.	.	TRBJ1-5	CASSDGNPYQPQHF	TGCGCCAGCAGTGATGGTAACCCCTATCAGCCCCAGCATTTT
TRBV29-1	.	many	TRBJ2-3	CSVDLLADTQYF	TGCAGCGTTGATCTGCTAGCAGATACGCAGTATTTT
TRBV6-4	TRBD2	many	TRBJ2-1	CASRLAGRNEQFF	TGTGCCAGCAGGCTAGCGGGCAGGAATGAGCAGTTCTTC
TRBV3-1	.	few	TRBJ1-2	CASSQGRGKNYGYTF	TGTGCCAGCAGCCAAGGACGGGGTAAGAACTATGGCTACACCTTC
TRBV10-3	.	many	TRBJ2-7	CAISESSGSSYEQYF	TGTGCCATCAGTGAGTCAAGCGGAAGCTCCTACGAGCAGTACTTC
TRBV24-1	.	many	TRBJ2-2	CATSDLDRNTGELFF	TGTGCCACCAGTGATTTGGACAGAAACACCGGGGAGCTGTTTTTT
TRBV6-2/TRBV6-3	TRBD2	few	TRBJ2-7	CAGRGTSDRPRDYEQYF	TGTGCCGGCAGGGGGACTAGCGACCGACCGCGCGACTACGAGCAGTACTTC
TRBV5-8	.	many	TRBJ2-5	CASSAGRTVETQYF	TGTGCCAGCAGCGCTGGACGAACCGTGGAGACCCAGTACTTC
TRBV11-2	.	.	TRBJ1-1	CASSFGRRTEAFF	TGTGCCAGCAGCTTTGGACGTCGCACTGAAGCTTTCTTT
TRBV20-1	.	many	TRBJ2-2	CSARDSRTGELFF	TGCAGTGCTAGAGATTCGCGGACCGGGGAGCTGTTTTTT
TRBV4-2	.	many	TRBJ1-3	CASSQNPGGGNTIYF	TGTGCCAGCAGCCAAAACCCGGGAGGTGGAAACACCATATATTTT
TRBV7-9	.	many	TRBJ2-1	CASSLRQKKSYNEQFF	TGTGCCAGCAGCTTAAGACAGAAAAAATCCTACAATGAGCAGTTCTTC
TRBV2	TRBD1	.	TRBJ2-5	CASSEPGTGGWETQYF	TGTGCCAGCAGTGAACCCGGGACAGGGGGCTGGGAGACCCAGTACTTC
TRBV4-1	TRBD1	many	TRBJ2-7	CASSHPRGTGGSEQYF	TGCGCCAGCAGCCACCCGAGGGGGACAGGGGGTAGCGAGCAGTACTTC
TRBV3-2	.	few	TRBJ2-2	CASSQEAVTTNTGELFF	TGTGCCAGCAGCCAAGAGGCGGTTACGACGAACACCGGGGAGCTGTTTTTT
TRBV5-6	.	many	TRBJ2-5	CASSFGRAQETQYF	TGTGCCAGCAGCTTCGGCCGGGCCCAAGAGACCCAGTACTTC
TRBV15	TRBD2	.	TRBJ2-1	CATSTPSGSSYNEQFF	TGTGCCACCAGCACCCCTAGCGGGAGCTCCTACAATGAGCAGTTCTTC
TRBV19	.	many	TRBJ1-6	CASNTVLGGSPLHF	TGTGCCAGTAATACGGTGCTAGGAGGTTCACCCCTCCACTTT
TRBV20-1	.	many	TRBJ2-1	CSARTHNEQFF	TGCAGTGCTCGGACCCACAATGAGCAGTTCTTC
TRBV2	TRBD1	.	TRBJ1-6	CASSADREKNSPLHF	TGCGCCAGCAGTGCCGACAGGGAGAAAAATTCACCCCTCCACTTT
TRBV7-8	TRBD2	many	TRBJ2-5	CASSPAGGQETQYF	TGTGCCAGCAGCCCGGCGGGGGGCCAAGAGACCCAGTACTTC
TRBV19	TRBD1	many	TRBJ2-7	CASSIGGTGLPDEQYF	TGTGCCAGTAGTATTGGCGGGACAGGATTGCCCGACGAGCAGTACTTC
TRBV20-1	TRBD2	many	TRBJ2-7	CSAHEKVGGLSNEQYF	TGCAGTGCACACGAGAAGGTGGGAGGGCTCTCGAACGAGCAGTACTTC
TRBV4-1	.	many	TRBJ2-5	CASSHGETQYF	TGCGCCAGCAGCCATGGGGAGACCCAGTACTTC
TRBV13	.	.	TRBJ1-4	CASRRTAPNEKLFF	TGTGCCAGCAGGCGGACAGCTCCAAATGAAAAACTGTTTTTT
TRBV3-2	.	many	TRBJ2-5	CASSQKPVETQYF	TGTGCCAGCAGCCAGAAGCCGGTAGAGACCCAGTACTTC
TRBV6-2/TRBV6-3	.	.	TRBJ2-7	CASTETGRYGQYF	TGTGCCAGCACCGAGACAGGGAGGTACGGGCAGTACTTC
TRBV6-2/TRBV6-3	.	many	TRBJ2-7	CASSYPTNNQGPSYEQYF	TGTGCCAGCAGTTACCCAACCAATAATCAGGGCCCCTCCTACGAGCAGTACTTC
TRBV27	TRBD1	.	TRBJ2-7	CASSWEGGLGEQYF	TGTGCCAGCAGTTGGGAAGGGGGCTTGGGGGAGCAGTACTTC
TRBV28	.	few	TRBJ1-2	CASSSRTAYGYTF	TGTGCCAGCAGTTCTAGGACAGCATATGGCTACACCTTC
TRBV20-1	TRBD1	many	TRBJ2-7	CSARDPGTGEYEQYF	TGCAGTGCTAGAGATCCCGGGACAGGGGAATACGAGCAGTACTTC
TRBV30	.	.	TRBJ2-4	CAWSSGTLGNIQYF	TGTGCCTGGAGTTCGGGGACCCTAGGAAACATTCAGTACTTC
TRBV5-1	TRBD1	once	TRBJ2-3	CASRPEPGQGWDF	TGCGCCAGCAGACCTGAACCGGGACAGGGCTGGGATTTT
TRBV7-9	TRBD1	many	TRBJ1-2	CASSPMPDRANYGYTF	TGTGCCAGCAGCCCAATGCCGGACAGGGCGAACTATGGCTACACCTTC
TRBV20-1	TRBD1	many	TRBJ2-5	CSARDRQGAYETQYF	TGCAGTGCTAGAGATCGTCAGGGGGCCTACGAGACCCAGTACTTC
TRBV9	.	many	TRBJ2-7	CASSAEVSSSYEQYF	TGTGCCAGCAGCGCCGAAGTGAGTAGCTCCTACGAGCAGTACTTC
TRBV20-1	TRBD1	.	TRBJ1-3	CSARQGGNTTYF	TGCAGTGCCAGACAGGGGGGCAACACCACATATTTT
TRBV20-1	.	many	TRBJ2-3	CSASGRELTSTDTQYF	TGCAGTGCTAGTGGAAGGGAGCTAACTAGCACAGATACGCAGTATTTT